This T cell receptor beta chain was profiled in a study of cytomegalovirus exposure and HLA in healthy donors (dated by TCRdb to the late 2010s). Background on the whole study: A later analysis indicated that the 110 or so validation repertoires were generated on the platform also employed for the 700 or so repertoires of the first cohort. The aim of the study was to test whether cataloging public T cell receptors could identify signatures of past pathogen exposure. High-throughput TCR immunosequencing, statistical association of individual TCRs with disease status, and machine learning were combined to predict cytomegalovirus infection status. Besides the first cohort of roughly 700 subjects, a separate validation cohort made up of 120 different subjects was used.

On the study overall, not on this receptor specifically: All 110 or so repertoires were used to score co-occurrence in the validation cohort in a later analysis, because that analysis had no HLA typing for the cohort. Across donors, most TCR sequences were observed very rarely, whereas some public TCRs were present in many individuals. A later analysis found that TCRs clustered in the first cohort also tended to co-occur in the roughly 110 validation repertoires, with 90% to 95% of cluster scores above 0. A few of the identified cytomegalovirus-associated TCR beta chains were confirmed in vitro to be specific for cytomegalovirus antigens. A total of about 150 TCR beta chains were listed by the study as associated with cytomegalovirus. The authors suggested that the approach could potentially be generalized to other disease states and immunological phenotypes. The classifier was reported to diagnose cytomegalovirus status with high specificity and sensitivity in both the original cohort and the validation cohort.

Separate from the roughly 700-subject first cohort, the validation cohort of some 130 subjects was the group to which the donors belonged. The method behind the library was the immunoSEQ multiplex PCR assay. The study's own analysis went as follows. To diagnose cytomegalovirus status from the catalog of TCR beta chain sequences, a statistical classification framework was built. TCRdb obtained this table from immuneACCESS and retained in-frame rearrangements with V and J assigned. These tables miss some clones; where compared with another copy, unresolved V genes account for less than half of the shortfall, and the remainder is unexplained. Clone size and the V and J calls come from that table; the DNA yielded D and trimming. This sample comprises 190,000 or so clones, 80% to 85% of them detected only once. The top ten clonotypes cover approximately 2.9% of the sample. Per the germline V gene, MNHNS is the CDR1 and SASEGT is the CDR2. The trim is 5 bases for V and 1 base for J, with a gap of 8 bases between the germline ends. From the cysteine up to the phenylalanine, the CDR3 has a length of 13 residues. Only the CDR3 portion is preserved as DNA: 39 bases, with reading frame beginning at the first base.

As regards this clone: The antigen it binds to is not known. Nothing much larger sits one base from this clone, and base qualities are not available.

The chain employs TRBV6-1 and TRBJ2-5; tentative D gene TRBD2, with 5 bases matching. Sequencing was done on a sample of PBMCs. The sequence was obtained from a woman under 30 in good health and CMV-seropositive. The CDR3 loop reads CASSLDFQETQYF. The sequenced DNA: TGTGCCAGCAGTCTGGACTTCCAAGAGACCCAGTACTTC.